This T cell receptor beta chain was recovered during a study of blood T cell repertoires in COVID-19. This CDR3 region has 13 residues. CDR1 is SGHNT, CDR2 YYREEE, per germline (reference sequence). Using immunoSEQ multiplex PCR, the repertoire was profiled, and TCRdb retains in-frame clones only, with some absent. The table has some 80,000 clones, approximately 82% seen once; the top ten hold around a third. The sequenced sample was peripheral blood. This TCR came from a woman between 65 and 79 years old with acute or convalescent COVID-19. This chain joins TRBV5-4 and TRBJ2-2; the D gene is possibly TRBD1 (5 bases). The DNA for the CDR3 is TGTGTCTCGCAGGGTTATAGCACCGGGGAGCTGTTTTTT. Amino acid sequence: CVSQGYSTGELFF.